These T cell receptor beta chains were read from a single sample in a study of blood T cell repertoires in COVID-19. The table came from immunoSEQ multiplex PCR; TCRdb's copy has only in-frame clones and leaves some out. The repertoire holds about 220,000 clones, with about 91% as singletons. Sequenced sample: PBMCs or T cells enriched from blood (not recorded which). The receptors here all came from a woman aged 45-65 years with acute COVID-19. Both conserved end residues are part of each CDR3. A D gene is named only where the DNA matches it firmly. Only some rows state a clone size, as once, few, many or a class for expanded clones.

TGTGCCAGCAGCCAAGGTCCTAAGGGAAACACCATATATTTT CASSQGPKGNTIYF TRBV3-1/TRBV3-2 . TRBJ1-3 .
TGCAGCGTTTGGACAGCCCTGTATGGCTACACCTTC CSVWTALYGYTF TRBV29-1 . TRBJ1-2 .
TGTGCCAGCAGCCAGGGGACAGAGCGATCACCCCTCCACTTT CASSQGTERSPLHF TRBV3-1/TRBV3-2 TRBD1 TRBJ1-6 .
TGTGCCAGTAGTATAGCAGGGGGCTCCTACGAGCAGTACTTC CASSIAGGSYEQYF TRBV19 TRBD1 TRBJ2-7 .
TGTGCCACCAGTGATTCTAAGGAGCCCTACACAGATACGCAGTATTTT CATSDSKEPYTDTQYF TRBV24-1 . TRBJ2-3 .
TGCGCCAGCAGCTTTATCGACAGGAACACTGAAGCTTTCTTT CASSFIDRNTEAFF TRBV5-1 . TRBJ1-1 .
TGTGCCAGCAGTGACCGGGACAGGGGTGGCTACACCTTC CASSDRDRGGYTF TRBV27 TRBD1 TRBJ1-2 .
TGTGCCAGCAGCCCCTTGGCGGGAGGATGGGAGACCCAGTACTTC CASSPLAGGWETQYF TRBV3-1/TRBV3-2 TRBD2 TRBJ2-5 .
TGCGCCGCGATGGTCAACACTGAAGCTTTCTTT CAAMVNTEAFF TRBV5-1 . TRBJ1-1 once
TGCAGCGTTGTAGGACTAGCGGGAGTCGGGGAGCTGTTTTTT CSVVGLAGVGELFF TRBV29-1 TRBD2 TRBJ2-2 .
TGCGCCAGCAGCCGTAGCGTACCCTCCTACGAGCAGTACTTC CASSRSVPSYEQYF TRBV5-1 . TRBJ2-7 .
TGTGCCAGCAGCTTCTTTGGACAGGGAGACTTAGGCAATGAGCAGTTCTTC CASSFFGQGDLGNEQFF TRBV11-3 TRBD1 TRBJ2-1 .
TGTGCCATCAGTGAGCCCGCCCCCGGGGAGCAGTACTTC CAISEPAPGEQYF TRBV10-3 . TRBJ2-7 .
TGTGCCAGCAGCTTAAGGGCTAGCGGGCGTTCTCGCTACGAGCAGTACTTC CASSLRASGRSRYEQYF TRBV11-2 TRBD2 TRBJ2-7 .
TGTGCCAGTTCGTCGGTTGAGCTCCTGAATCAGCCCCAGCATTTT CASSSVELLNQPQHF TRBV28 . TRBJ1-5 .
TGTGCCAGCAGCCAAGATCTTGGCCGAGGCACCGGGGAGCTGTTTTTT CASSQDLGRGTGELFF TRBV4-2 . TRBJ2-2 .
TGTGCCTGGGCGGGGGGGCCCACCGGGGAGCTGTTTTTT CAWAGGPTGELFF TRBV30 TRBD2 TRBJ2-2 .
TGCGCCAGCAGTCAAGACAGTATTTGCTCTGGGGCCAACGTCCTGACTTTC CASSQDSICSGANVLTF TRBV23-1 . TRBJ2-6 .
TGTGCCAGCAGCATCACCGGGAGGACGGGGTACAATGAGCAGTTCTTC CASSITGRTGYNEQFF TRBV7-8 TRBD2 TRBJ2-1 .
TGTGCCAGCAGTTCGCCGGGACAGGGGTCAAGTGAGCAGTTCTTC CASSSPGQGSSEQFF TRBV28 TRBD1 TRBJ2-1 .
TGTGCCAGCAGCATAGGGCGTCTAGCATACGGGGCCAACGTCCTGACTTTC CASSIGRLAYGANVLTF TRBV9 . TRBJ2-6 .
TGTGCTAGTGGTTGGACTTCGGATACGCAGTATTTT CASGWTSDTQYF TRBV12-5 . TRBJ2-3 .
TGCGCCAGCAGTCACGGACAGGGGAGTTCACCCCTCCACTTT CASSHGQGSSPLHF TRBV5-1 TRBD1 TRBJ1-6 .
TGTGCCAGCAGCGTAGATGGCAGGGGGAACTATGGCTACACCTTC CASSVDGRGNYGYTF TRBV9 TRBD1 TRBJ1-2 .
TGTGCCAGCAGTTTATCGCCGGGATTTTCGCTGGGCTACACCTTC CASSLSPGFSLGYTF TRBV27 . TRBJ1-2 .
TGTGCCAGCAGCCGGCTTGACAGGGAGGCAGATACGCAGTATTTT CASSRLDREADTQYF TRBV27 . TRBJ2-3 .
TGTGCCAGAACTACCCCAGGGGGGCGCGAGCAGTACTTC CARTTPGGREQYF TRBV2 . TRBJ2-7 .
TGTGCCATCCGAGGGGGCCTCAATCAGCCCCAGCATTTT CAIRGGLNQPQHF TRBV10-3 TRBD1 TRBJ1-5 .
TGTGCCACCAGCAAAGGGGCCCTCTCCTACGAGCAGTACTTC CATSKGALSYEQYF TRBV15 . TRBJ2-7 many
TGTGCCAGCAGCGCCGGGACCCAGTACTTC CASSAGTQYF TRBV7-2 . TRBJ2-5 .
TGTGCCAGCTCACCGCGGGCCGCTACACAGGGTTACAATGAGCAGTTCTTC CASSPRAATQGYNEQFF TRBV18 . TRBJ2-1 many